This passage covers 25 T cell receptor beta chains from one sample sequenced in a study of blood T cell repertoires in COVID-19. Assay: immunoSEQ multiplex PCR; the TCRdb copy retains only in-frame clones and omits some. Of 400,000 to 550,000 clones in the sample, roughly nine tenths are singletons; the top ten hold approximately 2%. Sequencing was performed on PBMCs or T cells enriched from blood (not recorded which). These receptors came from a woman aged 18-30 years with acute COVID-19.

This clone was recorded once. The genes are TRBV2 and TRBJ2-2, with D possibly matching TRBD2 (5 bases). CDR1 SNHLY and CDR2 FYNNEI come from the germline V gene. The ends were cut back, 5 bases at V and 4 bases at J, with 14 bases in the middle. CDR3 length: 15 residues. In DNA, the CDR3 is TGTGCCAGCAGTTTCATGATGAGGGCCACCGGGGAGCTGTTTTTT. Translation: CASSFMMRATGELFF.

The chain uses TRBV11-2 and TRBJ2-2; D uncertain. Trimming cost V 0 bases and J 3 bases, with 11 bases left between them. Per the germline V gene, CDR1 is SGHAT and CDR2 is FQNNGV. This CDR3 has 16 amino acids. Here the CDR3 reads CASSLEPVQYTGELFF. CDR3 sequence (DNA): TGTGCCAGCAGCTTAGAGCCAGTCCAATACACCGGGGAGCTGTTTTTT.

This clone has a handful of counts. The V gene is TRBV7-2, the J gene TRBJ2-3, with 7 bases lining up with TRBD2. This CDR3 spans 17 amino acids. Unmatched junction bases numbered 11, after V lost 1 base and J lost 4 bases. The germline V gene has CDR1 SGHTA and CDR2 FQGNSA. The CDR3 coding sequence is TGTGCCAGCAGCTTAGTCGGACTAGGCCTAGCAGCAGATACGCAGTATTTT. It encodes CASSLVGLGLAADTQYF.

The chain carries TRBV2 and TRBJ1-6; D is ambiguous. The V end lost 4 bases, the J end lost 7 bases, and 17 bases lay between the germline ends. The CDR3 extends over 16 amino acids. CDR1 is SNHLY, CDR2 FYNNEI, per germline. The CDR3 sequence is CASSVSITEKNSPLHF. The CDR3 region has the DNA TGTGCCAGCAGTGTTTCGATCACAGAAAAAAATTCACCCCTCCACTTT.

The J gene is TRBJ1-1, the V gene TRBV7-9; TRBD1 aligns across 8 bases. J gave up 4 bases and V 5 bases, and 3 bases lay outside the gene matches. CDR3 length equals 13 residues. The germline CDR1 and CDR2 sequences are SEHNR and FQNEAQ (reference sequence). The CDR3: CASSLDRATEAFF. The CDR3 nucleotides read TGTGCCAGCAGCCTGGACAGGGCCACTGAAGCTTTCTTT.

Only one count was recorded for this clone. The chain employs TRBV27 and TRBJ1-1; 11 bases are shared with TRBD1. The V and J ends lost 6 bases and 4 bases, in that order; junction bases with no gene match: 7. The CDR3 sequence is 15 residues long. CDR1 MNHEY and CDR2 SMNVEV come from the germline V gene (reference sequence). The CDR3 protein is CASSPGQGGGTEAFF. CDR3 DNA sequence: TGTGCCAGCAGCCCGGGACAGGGGGGTGGCACTGAAGCTTTCTTT.

This clone was observed a handful of times. This chain uses TRBV12-3 or TRBV12-4 with TRBJ1-1; D is possibly TRBD1 (6 bases). The CDR3 contains 12 residues. V lost 10 bases to trimming and J lost 0 bases, with 9 bases between them. The CDR3 loop is CATRGMNTEAFF. CDR3 bases: TGTGCCACCAGGGGCATGAACACTGAAGCTTTCTTT.

The chain recombines TRBV5-1 with TRBJ2-4; 12 bases line up with TRBD2. Unmatched junction bases numbered 9, after V lost 8 bases and J lost 6 bases. The germline V gene encodes CDR1 SGHRS and CDR2 YFSETQ. This CDR3 region has 15 residues. The chain's CDR3 is CASRLAGDSGNIQYF. DNA of the CDR3: TGCGCCAGTAGACTAGCGGGGGACTCCGGAAACATTCAGTACTTC.

The rearrangement joins TRBV3-1 (or the pseudogene TRBV3-2) to TRBJ1-5; D not resolved. This CDR3 comprises 15 residues. Trimming shortened V by 0 bases and J by 4 bases, and 10 bases separated the two germline ends. The germline gives CDR1 LGHDT, CDR2 YNNKEL (reference sequence). CDR3 loop: CASSQDFAENQPQHF. For the CDR3, the DNA is TGTGCCAGCAGCCAAGATTTCGCGGAGAATCAGCCCCAGCATTTT.

Comment on this clone: Other DNA sequences in this specimen translate into the identical CDR3. This chain links TRBV9 with TRBJ2-7; D might be TRBD2 (5 bases). Germline assignment: CDR1 SGDLS and CDR2 YYNGEE. The CDR3 extends over 12 amino acids. V was trimmed by 0 bases and J by 5 bases, leaving 6 bases between them. CDR3 sequence: CASSVGGNEQYF. CDR3 sequence (DNA): TGTGCCAGCAGCGTAGGAGGGAACGAGCAGTACTTC.

The chain is built from TRBV28 and TRBJ1-1; D perhaps matches TRBD1 (5 bases). The V end lost 2 bases, the J end lost 0 bases, and 7 bases lay between the germline ends. Germline CDR1 MDHEN, CDR2 SYDVKM. The CDR3 sequence is 14 residues long. In nucleotides, the CDR3 is TGTGCCAGCAGTTTACGACAGATGAACACTGAAGCTTTCTTT. This encodes CASSLRQMNTEAFF. The full variable domain, with the rest looked up from reference TRBV28 and TRBJ1-1, is DVKVTQSSRYLVKRTGEKVFLECVQDMDHENMFWYRQDPGLGLRLIYFSYDVKMKEKGDIPEGYSVSREKKERFSLILESASTNQTSMYLCASSLRQMNTEAFFGQGTRLTVV.

The rearrangement uses TRBV21-1 and TRBJ1-2; the D segment call TRBD1 is taken from the table without a DNA check. TRBV21-1 is a known pseudogene. CDR3 length: 18 residues. CDR3: CASSKAEEFGRPNYGYTF. In nucleotides, the CDR3 is TGTGCCAGCAGCAAAGCTGAAGAATTTGGGCGTCCTAACTATGGCTACACCTTC.

The genes are TRBV6-5 and TRBJ2-1; 10 bases fit TRBD2. Germline V lookup: CDR1 MNHEY, CDR2 SVGAGI. Trimming at V came to 1 base and at J to 6 bases, leaving 3 bases not matched to a gene. The CDR3 covers 15 residues. CDR3 amino acids: CASSYWLAGANEQFF. As DNA, the CDR3 is TGTGCCAGCAGTTACTGGCTAGCGGGGGCCAATGAGCAGTTCTTC.

The chain has TRBV4-3 and TRBJ2-2, with TRBD2 as a possible D gene (6 bases). There are 13 residues in the CDR3. The V gene's germline CDR1 is LGHNA and CDR2 YSLEER. Trimming took 5 bases from V and 6 from J, leaving 10 bases between them. In DNA, the CDR3 is TGCGCCAGCAGCAAAGGGGAGGCCGGGGAGCTGTTTTTT. Amino acids: CASSKGEAGELFF.

About this clone: The sample carries other DNA sequences with the same CDR3. The chain joins TRBV19 to TRBJ1-5, with D uncertain. The V gene lost 4 bases and the J gene lost 2 bases, with 9 bases spanning the gap. Germline V gene data show CDR1 as LNHDA and CDR2 as SQIVND (reference sequence). The CDR3 totals 14 residues. The CDR3 is CASSTTGGNQPQHF. The CDR3, as DNA: TGTGCCAGTAGTACGACGGGTGGCAATCAGCCCCAGCATTTT.

The genes are TRBV28 and TRBJ2-1; tentatively, D is TRBD2 (5 bases). The CDR3 consists of 15 residues. Per germline, CDR1 MDHEN and CDR2 SYDVKM. V was pared by 6 bases and J by 0 bases, with 12 bases between. The CDR3 reads CASSLRGTSYNEQFF. Here the CDR3 DNA reads TGTGCCAGCAGCTTACGGGGTACCTCCTACAATGAGCAGTTCTTC.

In this sample, this clone turned up once. This chain links TRBV18 with TRBJ2-5, with D possibly TRBD1 on 5 matching bases. Germline V gives CDR1 KGHSH, CDR2 LQKENI. This CDR3 region has 16 residues. With 2 bases removed from V and 6 bases from J, the gap between germline ends came to 19 bases. The CDR3 is CASSPFTSQGRQTQYF. CDR3 DNA sequence: TGTGCCAGCTCACCATTTACCTCCCAGGGAAGGCAGACCCAGTACTTC. Complete variable domain (other parts from reference TRBV18 and TRBJ2-5): NAGVMQNPRHLVRRRGQEARLRCSPMKGHSHVYWYRQLPEEGLKFMVYLQKENIIDESGMPKERFSAEFPKEGPSILRIQQVVRGDSAAYFCASSPFTSQGRQTQYFGPGTRLLVL.

This clone was counted a single time. The V and J genes are TRBV15 and TRBJ1-4, with D unclear. Deletions cut 0 bases from V and 12 bases from J, with 14 bases between. CDR3 length: 14 residues. CDR1 LNHNV and CDR2 YYDKDF come from the germline V gene (reference sequence). This CDR3 is CATSRDRTVGELFF. The DNA for the CDR3 is TGTGCCACCAGCAGAGATCGGACTGTCGGAGAACTGTTTTTT.

The chain links TRBV9 to TRBJ2-5, with 9 bases lining up with TRBD2. Germline V lookup: CDR1 SGDLS, CDR2 YYNGEE. The CDR3 consists of 16 residues. Trimming removed 1 base from V and 5 bases from J; junction bases left unmatched: 9. CDR3 sequence reads: CASSVFSGGPGETQYF. DNA of the CDR3: TGTGCCAGCAGCGTATTTAGCGGGGGACCAGGGGAGACCCAGTACTTC.

This clone appeared once. The rearrangement links TRBV7-9 to TRBJ1-2; 10 nucleotides align to TRBD1. The germline V gene encodes CDR1 SEHNR and CDR2 FQNEAQ (reference sequence). The CDR3 length is 19 residues. The junction had 19 bases not matched to a gene; V was cut back by 5 bases and J by 4 bases. CDR3 in amino acids: CASSPGGTGQGPALYGYTF. The CDR3 DNA is TGTGCCAGCAGCCCGGGCGGCACGGGACAGGGGCCCGCCCTCTATGGCTACACCTTC.

J is TRBJ2-2 and V is TRBV5-1; unclear D gene. Germline loops: CDR1 SGHRS, CDR2 YFSETQ. Trimming took 5 bases from V and 3 from J, leaving 8 bases between them. There are 13 residues in the CDR3. This CDR3 reads CASSPYYTGELFF. The CDR3 DNA reads TGCGCCAGCAGTCCTTATTACACCGGGGAGCTGTTTTTT.

This clone was recorded a few times. V usage is TRBV4-1 and J usage is TRBJ2-7; D not certain. The CDR3 runs to 15 residues. The V gene's germline CDR1 is MGHRA and CDR2 YSYEKL. The germline V and J ends were trimmed by 0 bases and 2 bases, with 11 bases remaining between them. The CDR3 sequence: CASSQEPGIAYEQYF. CDR3 in DNA: TGCGCCAGCAGCCAAGAACCAGGAATCGCCTACGAGCAGTACTTC.

The chain joins TRBV5-6 to TRBJ1-1; possible D gene TRBD1, 5 bases. Trimming shortened V by 5 bases and J by 6 bases, and 17 bases separated the two germline ends. CDR1 and CDR2 from the germline V gene are SGHDT and YYEEEE. This CDR3 spans 14 amino acids. In nucleotides, the CDR3 is TGTGCCAGCAGTTCTGGAGACCGGGGGGCTGAAGCTTTCTTT. This sequence encodes CASSSGDRGAEAFF.

The genes are TRBV2 and TRBJ1-5, with 8 bases fitting TRBD1. CDR1 is SNHLY, CDR2 FYNNEI, per germline. The CDR3 is made up of 13 amino acids. J gave up 4 bases and V 10 bases, and 6 bases lay outside the gene matches. The CDR3 DNA is TGTGCCATCCGGACAGGGCAAAATCAGCCCCAGCATTTT. Encoded protein: CAIRTGQNQPQHF. Complete variable domain (other parts from reference TRBV2 and TRBJ1-5): EPEVTQTPSHQVTQMGQEVILRCVPISNHLYFYWYRQILGQKVEFLVSFYNNEISEKSEIFDDQFSVERPDGSNFTLKIRSTKLEDSAMYFCAIRTGQNQPQHFGDGTRLSIL.

V usage is TRBV5-4 and J usage is TRBJ1-6, with D perhaps matching TRBD1 (6 bases). The CDR3 totals 16 residues. V was pared by 4 bases and J by 7 bases, with 18 bases between. The germline CDR1 and CDR2 sequences are SGHNT and YYREEE (reference sequence). CDR3 DNA: TGTGCCAGCAGCCCTAACCCCGGGACACCAAATTCACCCCTCCACTTT. It translates to CASSPNPGTPNSPLHF.